The TCR beta chain under discussion was sequenced for a study of PD-1 blockade in classical Hodgkin lymphoma. Germline V gene data show CDR1 as LNHDA and CDR2 as SQIVND (reference sequence). This CDR3 has 14 residues. Trimming removed 0 bases at V and 4 bases at J, with 7 bases between. Overall study results and limits: Possibly reflecting disease activity or prior therapy, repertoire differences have causes that remain undefined. The study reported lower baseline TCR diversity in newly diagnosed patients than in healthy donors. CD4+ but not CD8+ TCR diversity rose significantly by C4D1.

A remark on this clone: What it binds is unknown.

Profiled with immunoSEQ multiplex PCR; TCRdb holds only in-frame clones, not every one. The sample shows 25,000 or so clones, about 67% of them seen only once. Each of the patients experienced relapse following autologous stem cell transplantation, and their brentuximab vedotin exposure differed. The receptor comes from a human donor with classical Hodgkin lymphoma. The sample here was peripheral blood mononuclear cells (PBMCs), taken before the second cycle of nivolumab. The chain is built from TRBV19 and TRBJ1-5, with no clear D. CDR3 amino acids: CASSIEGPNQPQHF. Written as DNA, the CDR3 is TGTGCCAGTAGTATAGAAGGACCTAATCAGCCCCAGCATTTT.